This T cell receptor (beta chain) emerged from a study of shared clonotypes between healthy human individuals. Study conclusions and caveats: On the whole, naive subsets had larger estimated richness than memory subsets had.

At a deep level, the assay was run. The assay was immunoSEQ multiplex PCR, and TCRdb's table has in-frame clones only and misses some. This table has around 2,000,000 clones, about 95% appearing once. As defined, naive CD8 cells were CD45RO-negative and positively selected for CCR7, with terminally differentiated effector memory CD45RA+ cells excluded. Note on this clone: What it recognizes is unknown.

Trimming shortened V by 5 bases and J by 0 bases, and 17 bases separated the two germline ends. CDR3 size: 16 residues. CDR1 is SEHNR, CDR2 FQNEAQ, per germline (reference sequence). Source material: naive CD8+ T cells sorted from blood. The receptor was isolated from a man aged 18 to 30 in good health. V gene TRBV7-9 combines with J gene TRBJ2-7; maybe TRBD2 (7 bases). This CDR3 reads CASSGGAGASSYEQYF. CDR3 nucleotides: TGTGCCAGCAGCGGGGGGGCAGGGGCCTCCTCCTACGAGCAGTACTTC. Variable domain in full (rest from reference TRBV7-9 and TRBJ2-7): DTGVSQNPRHKITKRGQNVTFRCDPISEHNRLYWYRQTLGQGPEFLTYFQNEAQLEKSRLLSDRFSAERPKGSFSTLEIQRTEQGDSAMYLCASSGGAGASSYEQYFGPGTRLTVT.